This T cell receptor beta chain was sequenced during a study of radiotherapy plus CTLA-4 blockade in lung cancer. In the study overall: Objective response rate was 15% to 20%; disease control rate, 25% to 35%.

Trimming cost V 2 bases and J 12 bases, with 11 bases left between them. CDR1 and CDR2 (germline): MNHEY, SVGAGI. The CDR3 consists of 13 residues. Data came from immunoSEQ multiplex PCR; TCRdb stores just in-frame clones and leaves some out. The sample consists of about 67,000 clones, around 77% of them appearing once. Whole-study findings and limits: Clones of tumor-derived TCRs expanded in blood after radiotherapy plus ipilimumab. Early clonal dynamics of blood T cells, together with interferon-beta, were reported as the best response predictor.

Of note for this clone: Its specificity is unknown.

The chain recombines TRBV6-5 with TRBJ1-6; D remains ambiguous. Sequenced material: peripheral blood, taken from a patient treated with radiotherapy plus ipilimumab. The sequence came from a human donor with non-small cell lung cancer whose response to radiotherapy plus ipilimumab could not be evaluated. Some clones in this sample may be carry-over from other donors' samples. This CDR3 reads CASSYRAEGPLHF. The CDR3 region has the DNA TGTGCCAGCAGTTACCGGGCAGAGGGACCCCTCCACTTT.